A single sample is the source of the 22 T cell receptor beta chains below, sequenced in a study of multiple sclerosis patients with progressive multifocal leukoencephalopathy. The time point denotes: before natalizumab initiation. The repertoire was sequenced with immunoSEQ multiplex PCR; TCRdb's copy has only in-frame clones and lacks some. The data contain roughly 30,000 clones, about 91% of them singletons. Sequencing input: PBMCs. Receptors were obtained from a human donor with multiple sclerosis.

A single count supports this clone. The chain carries TRBV19 and TRBJ1-1; D gene unclear. The V end lost 3 bases, the J end lost 4 bases, and 9 bases lay between the germline ends. There are 13 residues in the CDR3. Germline V gene data show CDR1 as LNHDA and CDR2 as SQIVND (reference sequence). DNA for the CDR3: TGTGCCAGTAGTATTAGTCGGGGCACTGAAGCTTTCTTT. Translating it yields CASSISRGTEAFF.

The rearrangement uses TRBV19 and TRBJ1-5; 7 bases agree with TRBD1. The trim removed 5 bases at V and 2 bases at J, leaving 6 bases unmatched. CDR3 length: 15 amino acids. Germline V lookup: CDR1 LNHDA, CDR2 SQIVND (reference sequence). This chain's CDR3 is CASSFWDSRNQPQHF. The CDR3 nucleotides read TGTGCCAGTAGTTTCTGGGACAGTCGCAATCAGCCCCAGCATTTT.

This clone was seen only once. The chain joins TRBV7-8 to TRBJ2-4; D is perhaps TRBD2 (5 bases). V dropped 1 base and J dropped 0 bases, with 13 bases sitting between them. CDR1 is SGHVS, CDR2 FQNEAQ, per germline. This CDR3 region has 17 residues. This CDR3 is CASSLGRGRLAKNIQYF. In DNA form, the CDR3 reads TGTGCCAGCAGCTTAGGCCGGGGAAGACTAGCCAAAAACATTCAGTACTTC.

The chain has TRBV4-2 and TRBJ1-2, with D perhaps matching TRBD1 (6 bases). The CDR3 runs to 14 residues. The germline V gene has CDR1 LGHNA and CDR2 YNFKEQ. With 4 bases removed from V and 5 bases from J, the gap between germline ends came to 14 bases. In DNA form, the CDR3 reads TGTGCCAGCAGCCTTACAGGGCTAGGGTATGGCTACACCTTC. Its protein product is CASSLTGLGYGYTF.

V gene TRBV15 combines with J gene TRBJ1-2; a possible D gene is TRBD1 (6 bases). The V gene lost 3 bases and the J gene lost 12 bases, with 14 bases spanning the gap. Per germline, CDR1 LNHNV and CDR2 YYDKDF (reference sequence). CDR3 length: 12 residues. The CDR3 spells CATSSLGARNTF. Written as DNA, the CDR3 is TGTGCCACCAGCAGCTTGGGGGCGCGGAACACCTTC. Complete variable domain (other parts from reference TRBV15 and TRBJ1-2): DAMVIQNPRYQVTQFGKPVTLSCSQTLNHNVMYWYQQKSSQAPKLLFHYYDKDFNNEADTPDNFQSRRPNTSFCFLDIRSPGLGDTAMYLCATSSLGARNTFGSGTRLTVV.

The chain combines TRBV7-8 with TRBJ2-7; D unclear. Germline CDR1 is SGHVS and CDR2 is FQNEAQ. The ends were cut back, 5 bases at V and 2 bases at J, with 7 bases in the middle. This CDR3 spans 12 amino acids. CDR3 amino acids: CASSPGPYEQYF. The CDR3 DNA follows: TGTGCCAGCAGCCCTGGCCCCTACGAGCAGTACTTC.

This clone is a singleton in its sample. J is TRBJ1-5 and V is TRBV4-3; D may be TRBD1 (5 bases). Germline V gene data show CDR1 as LGHNA and CDR2 as YSLEER. Between the trimmed V and J ends, which lost 0 bases and 4 bases, there was a span of 13 bases. This CDR3 region has 16 residues. CDR3 amino acids: CASSQEIGWGNQPQHF. CDR3 nucleotides: TGCGCCAGCAGCCAAGAAATTGGGTGGGGGAATCAGCCCCAGCATTTT.

In its sample, this clone was seen once. The V gene is TRBV9, the J gene TRBJ1-3; D ambiguous. Germline-derived CDR1 and CDR2 are SGDLS and YYNGEE. The ends were cut back, 4 bases at V and 2 bases at J, with 4 bases in the middle. The CDR3 length is 12 residues. In DNA, the CDR3 is TGTGCCAGCAGCCCAGCTGGAAACACCATATATTTT. Amino acids: CASSPAGNTIYF. Full variable domain (outside the CDR3, taken from reference TRBV9 and TRBJ1-3): DSGVTQTPKHLITATGQRVTLRCSPRSGDLSVYWYQQSLDQGLQFLIQYYNGEERAKGNILERFSAQQFPDLHSELNLSSLELGDSALYFCASSPAGNTIYFGEGSWLTVV.

This clone came up once. The rearrangement uses TRBV18 and TRBJ2-5; D perhaps matches TRBD1 (6 bases). The length of the CDR3 is 14 residues. The germline V gene has CDR1 KGHSH and CDR2 LQKENI. V lost 1 base and J 4 bases, leaving 10 bases between the germline ends. DNA of the CDR3: TGTGCCAGCTCACCACTAGGACAGACAGAGACCCAGTACTTC. Amino acid sequence: CASSPLGQTETQYF.

This sequence joins TRBV27 and TRBJ2-1; D remains unclear. CDR1 and CDR2 (germline): MNHEY, SMNVEV (reference sequence). CDR3 length: 15 residues. With 0 bases removed from V and 10 bases from J, the gap between germline ends came to 16 bases. The CDR3 region is CASSLSGIGYKEQFF. In DNA form, the CDR3 reads TGTGCCAGCAGTTTATCTGGTATCGGTTATAAAGAGCAGTTCTTC.

V and J are TRBV28 and TRBJ1-6, with a weak D call TRBD1 (6 bases). The ends were cut back, 6 bases at V and 5 bases at J, with 11 bases in the middle. CDR1 and CDR2 from the germline V gene are MDHEN and SYDVKM. This CDR3 has 14 residues. Here the CDR3 reads CASSLEGDNSPLHF. DNA of the CDR3: TGTGCCAGCAGCCTCGAGGGGGATAATTCACCCCTCCACTTT.

The chain recombines TRBV28 with TRBJ1-5, with 7 nucleotides matching TRBD1. CDR1 MDHEN and CDR2 SYDVKM come from the germline V gene. The CDR3 sequence is 18 residues long. The J segment lost 7 bases and the V segment lost 5 bases, leaving 20 bases of the junction unmatched. The CDR3 loop reads CASSLLWGRGGAGQPQHF. The CDR3 region has the DNA TGTGCCAGCAGTCTATTATGGGGCAGGGGGGGCGCGGGGCAGCCCCAGCATTTT. Full variable domain (outside the CDR3, taken from reference TRBV28 and TRBJ1-5): DVKVTQSSRYLVKRTGEKVFLECVQDMDHENMFWYRQDPGLGLRLIYFSYDVKMKEKGDIPEGYSVSREKKERFSLILESASTNQTSMYLCASSLLWGRGGAGQPQHFGDGTRLSIL.

The rearrangement links TRBV7-6 to TRBJ2-2; 8 nucleotides line up with TRBD1. The CDR3 consists of 16 residues. Trimming cost V 2 bases and J 4 bases; bases outside gene matches: 6. Germline V lookup: CDR1 SGHVS, CDR2 FNYEAQ. In DNA form, the CDR3 reads TGTGCCAGCAGCTTAAAAAACAGGGGGTGCACCGGGGAGCTGTTTTTT. Protein sequence: CASSLKNRGCTGELFF.

The V and J genes are TRBV6-5 and TRBJ2-7; 8 bases match TRBD2. CDR3 length: 14 amino acids. The V and J ends lost 0 bases and 6 bases, in that order; junction bases with no gene match: 4. Germline V CDR1 and CDR2: MNHEY, SVGAGI. CDR3 in amino acids: CASSYSAGVPEQYF. The CDR3 DNA reads TGTGCCAGCAGTTACTCAGCGGGAGTTCCCGAGCAGTACTTC.

The chain is built from TRBV5-1 and TRBJ2-3, with 7 nucleotides matching TRBD2. The CDR3 totals 15 residues. The V segment lost 3 bases and the J segment 0 bases; nucleotides outside the gene matches: 4. Germline V gene lookup returns CDR1 SGHRS and CDR2 YFSETQ. The CDR3 spells CASSSNSGSTDTQYF. The CDR3 DNA follows: TGCGCCAGCAGCTCCAATAGCGGGAGCACAGATACGCAGTATTTT.

This clone was observed a handful of times. This chain joins TRBV2 and TRBJ2-2, with 8 bases matching TRBD2. The V segment lost 3 bases and the J segment 0 bases; nucleotides outside the gene matches: 9. The CDR3 loop spans 18 amino acids. Per germline, CDR1 SNHLY and CDR2 FYNNEI. Here the CDR3 DNA reads TGTGCCAGCAGTGAGTTCGCTAGCGGGTCTCCGAACACCGGGGAGCTGTTTTTT. Protein: CASSEFASGSPNTGELFF.

J is TRBJ2-1 and V is TRBV28; D may be TRBD2 (5 bases). V was pared by 7 bases and J by 3 bases, with 13 bases between. The germline V gene has CDR1 MDHEN and CDR2 SYDVKM. The CDR3 has 14 residues. For the CDR3, the DNA is TGTGCCAGCAATATTCTAGGAGGCTACAATGAGCAGTTCTTC. Protein product: CASNILGGYNEQFF.

CDR3 loop: CASSLLDRGGQPQHF. In DNA form, the CDR3 reads TGTGCCAGCAGCTTGCTGGACAGGGGTGGCCAGCCCCAGCATTTT. The V gene is TRBV7-8, the J gene TRBJ1-5; 9 positions match TRBD1. J was trimmed by 7 bases and V by 3 bases; bases with no gene match: 7. The V gene's germline CDR1 is SGHVS and CDR2 FQNEAQ. The CDR3 length is 15 residues.

The chain has TRBV2 and TRBJ2-7; 7 bases agree with TRBD2. The J segment lost 2 bases and the V segment lost 5 bases, leaving 9 bases of the junction unmatched. This CDR3 spans 15 amino acids. The V gene's germline CDR1 is SNHLY and CDR2 FYNNEI. For the CDR3, the DNA is TGTGCCAGCAGTCTGAGACTAGCCCTTACCTACGAGCAGTACTTC. Protein: CASSLRLALTYEQYF. The whole variable domain, remainder taken from reference TRBV2 and TRBJ2-7, is EPEVTQTPSHQVTQMGQEVILRCVPISNHLYFYWYRQILGQKVEFLVSFYNNEISEKSEIFDDQFSVERPDGSNFTLKIRSTKLEDSAMYFCASSLRLALTYEQYFGPGTRLTVT.

This clone was counted once. This rearrangement joins TRBV19 to TRBJ2-1; tentative D call: TRBD2 (6 bases). The V and J ends lost 1 base and 16 bases respectively, with 23 bases between them. From germline, CDR1 is LNHDA and CDR2 SQIVND (reference sequence). The CDR3 runs 15 residues. As DNA, the CDR3 is TGTGCCAGTAGTATAGGAGGAGGGCGGCTCTCCGCCGGTTTCTTC. Translation: CASSIGGGRLSAGFF.

This rearrangement joins TRBV27 to TRBJ2-1; D remains ambiguous. Deletions cut 5 bases from V and 1 base from J, with 15 bases between. Germline V lookup: CDR1 MNHEY, CDR2 SMNVEV (reference sequence). The CDR3 has 16 amino acids. DNA of the CDR3: TGTGCCAGCAGTATATACTTCCCTGGGTCCTACAATGAGCAGTTCTTC. The encoded protein is CASSIYFPGSYNEQFF.

The CDR3 DNA reads TGTGCCAGTAGTATCTTCCAGGGGAGTGGAAACACCATATATTTT. It translates to CASSIFQGSGNTIYF. The chain uses TRBV19 and TRBJ1-3, with TRBD1 as a possible D gene (6 bases). The ends were cut back, 3 bases at V and 3 bases at J, with 12 bases in the middle. In germline, CDR1 is LNHDA, CDR2 SQIVND (reference sequence). CDR3 length equals 15 residues.